This T cell receptor beta chain stems from a study of blood T cell repertoires in COVID-19. Some clones are missing from TCRdb's copy, which holds only in-frame ones; the method was immunoSEQ multiplex PCR. The data show under 300,000 clones, with less than 90% seen just once and less than 8% held by the top ten. CDR1 is SNHLY and CDR2 is FYNNEI in the germline V gene. The CDR3 is 14 amino acids. With 6 bases removed from V and 7 bases from J, the gap between germline ends came to 16 bases. This TCR derives from a man in his fifties or sixties with acute or convalescent COVID-19. The sample taken for sequencing was peripheral blood. The chain has TRBV2 and TRBJ1-5, with TRBD1 as a possible D gene (6 bases). The CDR3 DNA sequence: TGTGCCAGCAGCGTACAGGGAATACGGCAGCCCCAGCATTTT. It yields the protein CASSVQGIRQPQHF. Full variable domain (remainder filled in from reference TRBV2 and TRBJ1-5): EPEVTQTPSHQVTQMGQEVILRCVPISNHLYFYWYRQILGQKVEFLVSFYNNEISEKSEIFDDQFSVERPDGSNFTLKIRSTKLEDSAMYFCASSVQGIRQPQHFGDGTRLSIL.